This TCR beta chain comes out of a study of memory CD4+ T cells and cytomegalovirus serostatus. The sort gate was single viable CD3+CD4+CD8-CD45RO+ cells for memory CD4+ T cells. Between the trimmed V and J ends, which lost 5 bases and 7 bases, there was a span of 15 bases. Germline V CDR1 and CDR2: MNHEY, SMNVEV (reference sequence). The CDR3 is made up of 13 amino acids. The method was immunoSEQ multiplex PCR; TCRdb's version includes in-frame clones alone and lacks a portion of them. The data show over 55,000 clones, roughly four fifths seen once. Material: memory CD4+ T cells from blood. The clonotype comes from an adult in good health and CMV-seronegative. The chain couples TRBV27 to TRBJ2-7; possible D gene TRBD1, 6 bases. The CDR3 spells CASSEQGPREQYF. CDR3 nucleotide sequence: TGTGCCAGCAGTGAACAGGGACCTAGGGAGCAGTACTTC.